The rows below give T cell receptor beta chains drawn from one sample of a study of cytomegalovirus exposure and HLA in healthy donors. Produced via immunoSEQ multiplex PCR; TCRdb's table is partial and in-frame only. There are 100,000 or so clones in the sample, with approximately 0.6% held by the top ten. Sequencing was performed on PBMCs. These receptors all stem from a man in his fifties or sixties in good health and CMV-seronegative. CDR3s include the opening cysteine and the closing phenylalanine or tryptophan. The order of the fields is V gene, D gene, J gene, CDR3 DNA, CDR3 protein. The D gene is left open where the match is weak.

V: TRBV2
D: TRBD1
J: TRBJ2-2
DNA: TGTGCCAGCAGCCCGAGGACAGGAAAGAACGGGGAGCTGTTTTTT
CDR3: CASSPRTGKNGELFF

V: TRBV28
D: TRBD2
J: TRBJ2-1
DNA: TGTGCCAGCAGCCAGGGGACTAGCGGGTCACGGGAGCAGTTCTTC
CDR3: CASSQGTSGSREQFF

V: TRBV5-1
D: NA
J: TRBJ1-2
DNA: TGCGCCAGCAGAAGGGTATGGGGCAAAGACGGAGACTACACCTTC
CDR3: CASRRVWGKDGDYTF

V: TRBV4-3
D: TRBD1
J: TRBJ1-4
DNA: TGCGCCAGCAGCCAAGATCCTCAGGGGGCTAATGAAAAACTGTTTTTT
CDR3: CASSQDPQGANEKLFF

V: TRBV10-3
D: TRBD1
J: TRBJ2-7
DNA: TGTGCCATCAATCCGGGACAGGGCGGCGAGCAGTACTTC
CDR3: CAINPGQGGEQYF

V: TRBV10-2
D: TRBD1
J: TRBJ1-2
DNA: TGCGCCAGCAGTGATATTGGACAGGGGCCTAGGAACTATGGCTACACCTTC
CDR3: CASSDIGQGPRNYGYTF

V: TRBV5-1
D: NA
J: TRBJ2-2
DNA: TGCGCCAGCAGCTTCTCAGGGTCTCGGACCGGGGAGCTGTTTTTT
CDR3: CASSFSGSRTGELFF

V: TRBV10-3
D: TRBD1
J: TRBJ2-1
DNA: TGTGCCATCAGTCGGGACAGGGGAAATGAGCAGTTCTTC
CDR3: CAISRDRGNEQFF

V: TRBV2
D: NA
J: TRBJ1-5
DNA: TGTGCCAGCAGTAAAAACTCCGAGGAGCAGCCCCAGCATTTT
CDR3: CASSKNSEEQPQHF

V: TRBV18
D: TRBD2
J: TRBJ2-2
DNA: TGTGCCAGCTCACCACTAGCGGGAGGCGTTACCGGGGAGCTGTTTTTT
CDR3: CASSPLAGGVTGELFF

V: TRBV5-1
D: TRBD1
J: TRBJ1-1
DNA: TGCGCCAGCAGCGGACAGGGTGTGTACACTGAAGCTTTCTTT
CDR3: CASSGQGVYTEAFF

V: TRBV7-6
D: NA
J: TRBJ2-5
DNA: TGTGCCAGCAGCTTAACGTGGGGGGACGGGAGCCAGTACTTC
CDR3: CASSLTWGDGSQYF

V: TRBV5-4
D: NA
J: TRBJ2-7
DNA: TGTGCCAGCAGCTCCGCGGAGAACGAGCAGTACTTC
CDR3: CASSSAENEQYF

V: TRBV19
D: NA
J: TRBJ2-7
DNA: TGTGCCAGTAGTATAGATCGAGGTAGAATTGACGAGCAGTACTTC
CDR3: CASSIDRGRIDEQYF

V: TRBV30
D: TRBD1
J: TRBJ1-2
DNA: TGTGCCTGGAGTTTAGGACAGGGAGCCTATGGCTACACCTTC
CDR3: CAWSLGQGAYGYTF

V: TRBV18
D: TRBD1
J: TRBJ2-7
DNA: TGTGCCAGCTCACCATGGACAGGTAAAAACGAGCAGTACTTC
CDR3: CASSPWTGKNEQYF

V: TRBV25-1
D: NA
J: TRBJ2-5
DNA: TGTGCCAGCAGTGAATTGGGGGGTGCGGAGACCCAGTACTTC
CDR3: CASSELGGAETQYF

V: TRBV7-6
D: NA
J: TRBJ1-2
DNA: TGTGCCAGCAGCCCGGCAAGACAGACTTCCAGGGGTGGCTACACCTTC
CDR3: CASSPARQTSRGGYTF

V: TRBV7-2
D: TRBD1
J: TRBJ2-7
DNA: TGTGCCAGCAGCTTAGGAGGGACAGCCTACGAGCAGTACTTC
CDR3: CASSLGGTAYEQYF

V: TRBV7-2
D: NA
J: TRBJ1-2
DNA: TGTGCCAGCAGCTTAGTCCGGGGGCAGGGAGGGTATGGCTACACCTTC
CDR3: CASSLVRGQGGYGYTF

V: TRBV11-2
D: TRBD1
J: TRBJ2-7
DNA: TGTGCCAGCAGCTTCCCGGGACAGGGGACCTACGAGCAGTACTTC
CDR3: CASSFPGQGTYEQYF

V: TRBV6-5
D: NA
J: TRBJ1-1
DNA: TGTGCCAGCAGTTACTCTGCCCTTACAGGGGAAGCTTTCTTT
CDR3: CASSYSALTGEAFF

V: TRBV27
D: NA
J: TRBJ1-2
DNA: TGTGCCAGCAGCAACACGAGCGTTGGCTACACCTTC
CDR3: CASSNTSVGYTF

V: TRBV10-3
D: NA
J: TRBJ2-7
DNA: TGTGCCATCAGTGAGTCAGCACTCTCCTACGAGCAGTACTTC
CDR3: CAISESALSYEQYF

V: TRBV12-5
D: TRBD1
J: TRBJ1-1
DNA: TGTGCTAGTGGTCCCGGGACAGGAATGAACACTGAAGCTTTCTTT
CDR3: CASGPGTGMNTEAFF

V: TRBV14
D: NA
J: TRBJ2-7
DNA: TGTGCCAGCAGCCAAGCGAGCGCCCCCTCAAAGTGGCAGTACTTC
CDR3: CASSQASAPSKWQYF

V: TRBV19
D: TRBD2
J: TRBJ2-3
DNA: TGTGCCAGTGGAAGTAGCGGGAGGGACACAGATACGCAGTATTTT
CDR3: CASGSSGRDTDTQYF

V: TRBV19
D: NA
J: TRBJ1-5
DNA: TGTGCCAGTAGTGGCGGGGGGAGAAGCAATCAGCCCCAGCATTTT
CDR3: CASSGGGRSNQPQHF

V: TRBV25-1
D: NA
J: TRBJ2-3
DNA: TGTGCCAGCCGGAGGGTAAATACGCAGTATTTT
CDR3: CASRRVNTQYF

V: TRBV4-2
D: NA
J: TRBJ1-1
DNA: TGTGCCAGCAGCCAAGATGGCGCAGGTGGGTTTAACACTGAAGCTTTCTTT
CDR3: CASSQDGAGGFNTEAFF

V: TRBV30
D: NA
J: TRBJ1-1
DNA: TGTGCCTGGACAACTGGGAACAGGGAGGGGACTGAAGCTTTCTTT
CDR3: CAWTTGNREGTEAFF

V: TRBV4-3
D: NA
J: TRBJ1-1
DNA: TGCGCCAGCAGCCAAGTAATTTCCACTGAAGCTTTCTTT
CDR3: CASSQVISTEAFF

V: TRBV7-9
D: TRBD1
J: TRBJ1-1
DNA: TGTGCCAGCAGCTTACCCGTAGGGGGCCGGGGAGCTTTCTTT
CDR3: CASSLPVGGRGAFF

V: TRBV19
D: NA
J: TRBJ2-5
DNA: TGTGCCAGTAGTATAGACTCTAGCGTGCCGACCCAGTACTTC
CDR3: CASSIDSSVPTQYF

V: TRBV13
D: NA
J: TRBJ2-7
DNA: TGTGCCAGCAGCTTAGGACAGGACCAGAGCTACGAGCAGTACTTC
CDR3: CASSLGQDQSYEQYF

V: TRBV10-3
D: TRBD2
J: TRBJ2-7
DNA: TGTGCCGCCGCCACCCGGGGGGGGCAGTACTTC
CDR3: CAAATRGGQYF

V: TRBV11-2
D: TRBD1
J: TRBJ2-5
DNA: TGTGCCAGCAGCTGGAGGACAGGGGGCTGGGGGGAGACCCAGTACTTC
CDR3: CASSWRTGGWGETQYF